Detailed here is one T cell receptor beta chain. Its antigen is undetermined. The data belong to a study of T cells in Graves' hyperthyroidism and ophthalmopathy. Study-level findings and limits: Median prediction lead before ophthalmopathy onset was about 6.3 months with the model.

Each diagnosis was grounded in clinical symptoms, serum thyroxine and TRAb, thyroid ultrasound, and orbital computed tomography. The source of the PBMCs was 8 to 10 ml of fresh peripheral blood. Authors of the study amplified TCR beta CDR3 regions from RNA transcripts. HTBI primers drove first-round RT-PCR of the TCR CDR3. TCRdb ran MiXCR on the multiplex PCR reads and lists one entry per CDR3 protein. The sample includes about 410,000 distinct CDR3 sequences, about 15% of them seen just once. Trimming removed 6 bases at V and 0 bases at J, with 11 bases between. The CDR3 is 15 amino acids. This receptor was obtained from a man younger than 35 with Graves' ophthalmopathy. Material for sequencing was blood. The genes are TRBV12-3 or TRBV12-4 and TRBJ1-4; possibly TRBD1 for D (6 bases). The DNA of the CDR3 is TGTGCCAGCAGCGAAGGGGGGTCAACTAATGAAAAACTGTTTTTT. Amino acid sequence: CASSEGGSTNEKLFF.